The entry below gives a single T cell receptor beta chain sequence along with its context. Assay used: immunoSEQ multiplex PCR; TCRdb lists only in-frame clones, some missing. Among about 26,000 clones listed, around nine tenths were seen once. This specimen comes from a study of blood T cell repertoires in COVID-19. Material for sequencing was peripheral blood. This clonotype originated in a man aged 70 or older with acute or convalescent COVID-19.

As DNA, the CDR3 is TGTGCCAGCTCGCCCGGACAGGGAGCCTACGAGCAGTACTTC. Protein sequence: CASSPGQGAYEQYF. The chain links TRBV18 to TRBJ2-7, with TRBD1 matching 8 bases. The CDR3 totals 14 residues. Germline V gene lookup returns CDR1 KGHSH and CDR2 LQKENI. J gave up 2 bases and V 6 bases, and 6 bases lay outside the gene matches.